These 9 T cell receptor beta chains share one sample of origin, sequenced in a study of T cell changes during pregnancy in multiple sclerosis. Using immunoSEQ multiplex PCR, the repertoire was profiled, and TCRdb retains in-frame clones only, with some absent. The sample shows tens of thousands of clones, about 90% of them seen only once. The sample was peripheral blood, taken in the second trimester of pregnancy. All receptors derive from a female donor with multiple sclerosis, enrolled in a pregnancy study.

The chain links TRBV6-6 to TRBJ2-3; a possible D gene is TRBD2 (6 bases). The CDR3 is 11 amino acids. V dropped 8 bases and J dropped 6 bases, with 9 bases sitting between them. CDR1 MNHNY and CDR2 SVGAGI come from the germline V gene (reference sequence). The CDR3 bases are TGTGCCAGCGGAGGGTGGGATACGCAGTATTTT. This translates into CASGGWDTQYF.

This clone occurred once. This chain connects TRBV18 to TRBJ1-4, with TRBD1 identical over 11 bases. Germline V gives CDR1 KGHSH, CDR2 LQKENI. The trim removed 6 bases at V and 7 bases at J, leaving 4 bases unmatched. The CDR3 spans 14 residues. The CDR3 is CASSPDRGLEKLFF. The CDR3 coding sequence is TGTGCCAGCTCGCCGGACAGGGGGCTTGAAAAACTGTTTTTT.

The V gene is TRBV18, the J gene TRBJ2-7; 9 bases are shared with TRBD2. CDR1 is KGHSH, CDR2 LQKENI, per germline. Trimming took 4 bases from V and 4 from J; bases not matched to a gene: 5. This CDR3 has 14 residues. The CDR3 sequence is CASSRSGGQYEQYF. In DNA, the CDR3 is TGTGCCAGCTCACGTAGCGGGGGCCAATACGAGCAGTACTTC.

V and J are TRBV7-2 and TRBJ1-2; 7 nucleotides line up with TRBD1. CDR1 SGHTA and CDR2 FQGNSA come from the germline V gene. J lost 3 bases, V lost 8 bases, and 6 bases had no gene match. The CDR3 has 13 residues. The CDR3 here is CASWGQSDYGYTF. The CDR3 DNA reads TGTGCCAGCTGGGGACAGTCCGACTATGGCTACACCTTC.

This clone was observed once. The CDR3 DNA reads as TGTGCCAGCTCACCATTGACAGGGAATGGCTACACCTTC. Encoded protein: CASSPLTGNGYTF. The gene calls are TRBV18 and TRBJ1-2; 7 bases match TRBD1. The CDR3 loop spans 13 amino acids. V gave up 2 bases and J gave up 6 bases; unmatched junction bases: 3. Germline CDR1 is KGHSH and CDR2 is LQKENI.

The chain has TRBV9 and TRBJ2-1, with 7 bases identical to TRBD2. The trim removed 3 bases at V and 2 bases at J, leaving 8 bases unmatched. From germline, CDR1 is SGDLS and CDR2 YYNGEE. CDR3 length equals 16 residues. CDR3 in amino acids: CASSGGGGGPYNEQFF. The CDR3 region has the DNA TGTGCCAGCAGCGGGGGGGGAGGTGGACCCTACAATGAGCAGTTCTTC.

This clone ranks as medium-sized. This chain joins TRBV13 and TRBJ2-1, with a tentative D call TRBD2 (6 bases). The CDR3 runs to 14 residues. The V and J ends lost 4 bases and 5 bases respectively, with 12 bases between them. Germline V gene lookup returns CDR1 PRHDT and CDR2 FYEKMQ (reference sequence). CDR3 protein: CASSWRATDNEQFF. DNA for the CDR3: TGTGCCAGCAGCTGGAGGGCAACCGACAATGAGCAGTTCTTC.

This chain links TRBV27 with TRBJ2-4; D unclear. Germline values: CDR1 MNHEY, CDR2 SMNVEV (reference sequence). Trimming left V 5 bases short and J 6 bases short, with 11 bases between. The CDR3 runs 13 residues. The CDR3 DNA reads as TGTGCCAGCAGTGGCCGTAGCCCAAACATTCAGTACTTC. Its translation is CASSGRSPNIQYF.

This clone was detected only once. The rearrangement joins TRBV5-4 to TRBJ2-2; 7 bases are a match to TRBD2. The germline CDR1 and CDR2 sequences are SGHNT and YYREEE (reference sequence). With V trimmed by 5 bases and J by 7 bases, 11 bases remained unmatched. The CDR3 consists of 15 residues. The DNA of the CDR3 is TGTGCCAGCAGAAGGGGAGGGGCGGGGAGCGGGGAGCTGTTTTTT. Translation: CASRRGGAGSGELFF. The full variable domain, its missing parts supplied by reference TRBV5-4 and TRBJ2-2, is ETGVTQSPTHLIKTRGQQVTLRCSSQSGHNTVSWYQQALGQGPQFIFQYYREEENGRGNFPPRFSGLQFPNYSSELNVNALELDDSALYLCASRRGGAGSGELFFGEGSRLTVL.